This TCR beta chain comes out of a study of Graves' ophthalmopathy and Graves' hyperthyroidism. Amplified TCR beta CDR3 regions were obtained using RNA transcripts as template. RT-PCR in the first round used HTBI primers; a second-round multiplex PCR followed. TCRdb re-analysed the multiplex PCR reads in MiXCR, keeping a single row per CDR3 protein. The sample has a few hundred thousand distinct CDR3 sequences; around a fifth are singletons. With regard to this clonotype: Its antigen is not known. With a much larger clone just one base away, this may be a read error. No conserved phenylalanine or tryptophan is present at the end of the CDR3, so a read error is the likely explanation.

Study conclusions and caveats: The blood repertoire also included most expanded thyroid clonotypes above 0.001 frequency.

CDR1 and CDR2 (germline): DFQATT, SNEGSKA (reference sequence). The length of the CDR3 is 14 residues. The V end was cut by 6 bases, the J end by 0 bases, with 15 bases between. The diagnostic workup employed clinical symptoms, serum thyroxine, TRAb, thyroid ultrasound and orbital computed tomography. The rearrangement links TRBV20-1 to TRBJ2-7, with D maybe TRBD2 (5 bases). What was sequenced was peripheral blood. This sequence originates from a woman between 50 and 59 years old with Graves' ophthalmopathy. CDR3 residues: CSAQTRGYSYEQYL. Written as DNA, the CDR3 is TGCAGTGCCCAGACCCGGGGATACTCCTACGAGCAGTACCTC.